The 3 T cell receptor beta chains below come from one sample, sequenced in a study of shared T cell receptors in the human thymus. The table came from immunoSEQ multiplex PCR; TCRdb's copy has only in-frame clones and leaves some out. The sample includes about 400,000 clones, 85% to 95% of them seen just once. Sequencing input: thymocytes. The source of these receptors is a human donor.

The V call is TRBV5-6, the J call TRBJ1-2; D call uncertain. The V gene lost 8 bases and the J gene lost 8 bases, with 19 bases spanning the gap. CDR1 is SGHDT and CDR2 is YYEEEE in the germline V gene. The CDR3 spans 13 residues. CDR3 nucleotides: TGTGCCAGTCATCAGAGAAAGGTGGTAGGCTACACCTTC. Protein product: CASHQRKVVGYTF.

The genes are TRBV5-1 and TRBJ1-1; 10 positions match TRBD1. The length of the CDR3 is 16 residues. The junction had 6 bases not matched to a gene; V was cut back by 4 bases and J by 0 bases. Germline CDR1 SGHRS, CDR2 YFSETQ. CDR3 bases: TGCGCCAGCAGCCCCACCGGGACAGGGGTGAACACTGAAGCTTTCTTT. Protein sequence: CASSPTGTGVNTEAFF.

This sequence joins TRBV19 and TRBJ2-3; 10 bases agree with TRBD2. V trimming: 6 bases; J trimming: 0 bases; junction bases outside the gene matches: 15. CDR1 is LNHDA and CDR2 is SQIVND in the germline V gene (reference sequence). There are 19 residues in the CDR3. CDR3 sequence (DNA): TGTGCCAGTAGCCGGGACAGGACTAGCGGCTCTACTAGCACAGATACGCAGTATTTT. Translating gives CASSRDRTSGSTSTDTQYF. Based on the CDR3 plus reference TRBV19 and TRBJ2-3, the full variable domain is DGGITQSPKYLFRKEGQNVTLSCEQNLNHDAMYWYRQDPGQGLRLIYYSQIVNDFQKGDIAEGYSVSREKKESFPLTVTSAQKNPTAFYLCASSRDRTSGSTSTDTQYFGPGTRLTVL.